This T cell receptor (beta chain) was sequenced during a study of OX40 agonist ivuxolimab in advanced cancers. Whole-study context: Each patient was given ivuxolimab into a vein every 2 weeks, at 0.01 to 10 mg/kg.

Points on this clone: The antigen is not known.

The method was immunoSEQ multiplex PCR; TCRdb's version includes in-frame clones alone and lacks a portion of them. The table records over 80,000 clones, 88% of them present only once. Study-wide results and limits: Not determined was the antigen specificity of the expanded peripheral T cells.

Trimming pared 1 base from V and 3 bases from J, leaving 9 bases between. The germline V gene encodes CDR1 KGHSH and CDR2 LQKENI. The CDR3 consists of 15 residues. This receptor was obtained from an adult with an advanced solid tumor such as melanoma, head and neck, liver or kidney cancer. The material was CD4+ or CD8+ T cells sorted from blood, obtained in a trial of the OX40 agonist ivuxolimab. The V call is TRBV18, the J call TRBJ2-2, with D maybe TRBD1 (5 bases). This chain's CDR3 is CASSPQGRDTGELFF. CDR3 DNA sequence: TGTGCCAGCTCACCACAGGGGCGCGACACCGGGGAGCTGTTTTTT.